This TCR beta chain derives from a study of blood T cell repertoires in COVID-19. The germline V gene has CDR1 MGHRA and CDR2 YSYEKL. This CDR3 is built from 15 residues. J lost 9 bases, V lost 1 base, and 7 bases had no gene match. Produced via immunoSEQ multiplex PCR; TCRdb's table is partial and in-frame only. In the table there are about 300,000 clones, approximately 88% of which are singletons. The TCR sequence derives from a human donor with COVID-19, enrolled during active disease. The donor label of this sample is uncertain. This sequence joins TRBV4-1 and TRBJ1-3, with 9 nucleotides matching TRBD1. The sequenced material came from peripheral blood. This CDR3 reads CASSQGQGGYGTIYF. DNA of the CDR3: TGCGCCAGCAGCCAAGGACAGGGGGGCTATGGCACCATATATTTT.